These T cell receptor beta chains were read from a single sample in a study of T cells in Graves' hyperthyroidism and ophthalmopathy. TCRdb recomputed calls from the multiplex PCR reads with MiXCR, one row per CDR3 protein. This sample has fewer than 700,000 distinct CDR3 sequences; around 15% occur once, and the top ten carry less than 4.5%. The specimen sequenced was blood. The receptors here all came from a woman aged 25 to 39 with Graves' hyperthyroidism. Each CDR3 is given without its conserved first and last residue.

v_gene	j_gene	CDR3aa
TRBV5-1	TRBJ2-3	ASSLYPGAADTQY
TRBV10-2	TRBJ1-2	ASSESQRGYGYT
TRBV7-9	TRBJ1-2	ASSDGTIYGYT
TRBV11-2	TRBJ1-4	ASSLAGTALF
TRBV5-5	TRBJ2-1	ASSLTELNNEQF
TRBV20-1	TRBJ2-7	SAGDRGRYEQY
TRBV19	TRBJ2-5	ASSMSLQETQY
TRBV3-1	TRBJ2-1	ASSQNPTRVSGNEQF
TRBV2	TRBJ1-2	ASSEVGSGYT
TRBV27	TRBJ1-1	ASSPTGPTKAF